This T cell receptor beta chain was found in a study of immune evolution from preneoplasia to lung adenocarcinoma. Findings and caveats of the study: Later-stage lesions appeared to have more T cells, more diversity, less clonality. Top clone share appeared to fall from AAH through AIS, MIA, adenocarcinoma. Compared with EGFR-mutant or double wild-type lesions, KRAS-mutant nodules were more clonal.

Only in-frame clones appear in the TCRdb table, and some are missing; sequencing was by immunoSEQ multiplex PCR. The top ten hold around 5% of the sample, which has approximately 9,700 clones, 70% to 80% seen once. About this clone itself: The antigen is not known.

Histologic diagnosis was independently verified by two lung pathologists. J gave up 3 bases and V 7 bases, and 12 bases lay outside the gene matches. Germline assignment: CDR1 MDHEN and CDR2 SYDVKM. CDR3 length: 16 residues. Sequencing was done on a sample of FFPE minimally invasive lung adenocarcinoma tissue. The sequence derives from a person aged 70 to 85 with lung adenocarcinoma. The chain uses TRBV28 and TRBJ1-2, with 9 bases identical to TRBD1. The CDR3 DNA follows: TGTGCCAGCATCGTACCGGGACAGGGAGTCGACTATGGCTACACCTTC. This encodes CASIVPGQGVDYGYTF.